The 31 T cell receptor beta chains presented below share a single source sample, sequenced in a study of PD-1 blockade in classical Hodgkin lymphoma. Each of the patients experienced relapse following autologous stem cell transplantation, and their brentuximab vedotin exposure differed. Profiled with immunoSEQ multiplex PCR; TCRdb holds only in-frame clones, not every one. The data contain some 43,000 clones, 86% of them singletons. This sample comprised peripheral blood mononuclear cells (PBMCs), obtained before the second cycle of nivolumab. All receptors derive from a human donor with classical Hodgkin lymphoma.

This clone was seen more than once but under ten times. The V gene is TRBV2, the J gene TRBJ1-5; the D is unclear. The germline CDR1 and CDR2 sequences are SNHLY and FYNNEI. Trimming removed 3 bases at V and 6 bases at J, with 12 bases between. This CDR3 has 14 residues. The CDR3: CASSEGRTSQPQHF. CDR3 bases: TGTGCCAGCAGTGAGGGAAGGACGTCTCAGCCCCAGCATTTT.

The chain uses TRBV5-6 and TRBJ1-1; maybe TRBD1 (5 bases). Germline loops: CDR1 SGHDT, CDR2 YYEEEE. This CDR3 contains 13 residues. The V end lost 1 base, the J end lost 9 bases, and 13 bases lay between the germline ends. This CDR3 is CASSLRPDKKAFF. DNA of the CDR3: TGTGCCAGCAGCTTGCGTCCGGACAAAAAAGCTTTCTTT.

The J gene is TRBJ2-3, the V gene TRBV5-4; TRBD2 matches at 13 bases. Germline assignment: CDR1 SGHNT and CDR2 YYREEE (reference sequence). The CDR3 is made up of 17 amino acids. With V trimmed by 5 bases and J by 2 bases, 8 bases remained unmatched. The CDR3 DNA sequence: TGTGCCAGCAGTCATCCCGGACTAGCGGGAGCCACAGATACGCAGTATTTT. Protein product: CASSHPGLAGATDTQYF. Drawing the rest from reference TRBV5-4 and TRBJ2-3, the complete variable domain is ETGVTQSPTHLIKTRGQQVTLRCSSQSGHNTVSWYQQALGQGPQFIFQYYREEENGRGNFPPRFSGLQFPNYSSELNVNALELDDSALYLCASSHPGLAGATDTQYFGPGTRLTVL.

V gene TRBV19 combines with J gene TRBJ1-5, with 7 bases aligning to TRBD1. Per germline, CDR1 LNHDA and CDR2 SQIVND (reference sequence). V was pared by 4 bases and J by 1 base, with 13 bases of the junction left unmatched. The CDR3 length is 18 residues. CDR3 DNA: TGTGCCAGTAGTAACTTACGACAGGGAGGAGGAAGCAATCAGCCCCAGCATTTT. This codes for CASSNLRQGGGSNQPQHF.

The V and J genes are TRBV10-1 and TRBJ1-1; possible D gene TRBD1, 6 bases. Germline V gene sequence: CDR1 WNHNN, CDR2 SYGVQD (reference sequence). V was pared by 3 bases and J by 11 bases, with 13 bases between. The length of the CDR3 is 12 residues. CDR3 amino acids: CASSDMGQGAFF. The CDR3 region has the DNA TGCGCCAGCAGTGATATGGGGCAGGGGGCTTTCTTT.

The rearrangement joins TRBV19 to TRBJ2-5, with 8 nucleotides matching TRBD2. With 10 bases clipped from V and 5 bases from J, the junction kept 9 bases outside the gene matches. The germline gives CDR1 LNHDA, CDR2 SQIVND (reference sequence). The CDR3 spans 13 residues. The CDR3 region has the DNA TGTGCCACCGGGCGGGGGGCCGGGGAGACCCAGTACTTC. As protein: CATGRGAGETQYF.

V is TRBV28 and J is TRBJ2-7; 10 bases align to TRBD2. This CDR3 spans 16 amino acids. J gave up 0 bases and V 5 bases, and 7 bases lay outside the gene matches. The germline V gene has CDR1 MDHEN and CDR2 SYDVKM. CDR3 nucleotide sequence: TGTGCCAGCAGTGCACGCCTAGCGGGAGTCTCCTACGAGCAGTACTTC. This gives the protein CASSARLAGVSYEQYF. Filled out from reference TRBV28 and TRBJ2-7, the complete variable domain reads DVKVTQSSRYLVKRTGEKVFLECVQDMDHENMFWYRQDPGLGLRLIYFSYDVKMKEKGDIPEGYSVSREKKERFSLILESASTNQTSMYLCASSARLAGVSYEQYFGPGTRLTVT.

The J gene is TRBJ2-7, the V gene TRBV28, with 8 bases lining up with TRBD1. V was pared by 6 bases and J by 4 bases, with 8 bases of the junction left unmatched. The V gene's germline CDR1 is MDHEN and CDR2 SYDVKM. This CDR3 contains 14 residues. The chain's CDR3 is CASRSGQGGYEQYF. Written as DNA, the CDR3 is TGTGCCAGCAGGTCAGGACAGGGTGGGTACGAGCAGTACTTC.

The chain recombines TRBV21-1 with TRBJ2-1; the table's D gene call, TRBD2, was not cross checked with the DNA. TRBV21-1 has pseudogene status. The CDR3 is 13 residues long. The chain's CDR3 is CASTPGTYNEQFF. Written as DNA, the CDR3 is TGTGCCAGCACTCCGGGTACCTACAATGAGCAGTTCTTC.

This clone is labeled as medium-sized. V and J are TRBV27 and TRBJ1-2; 7 bases are a match to TRBD1. The CDR3 covers 14 residues. The V segment lost 3 bases and the J segment 7 bases; nucleotides outside the gene matches: 8. Germline V gene sequence: CDR1 MNHEY, CDR2 SMNVEV (reference sequence). This CDR3 reads CASSLSTGESGYTF. The CDR3 nucleotides are TGTGCCAGCAGTTTGAGTACAGGGGAGAGTGGCTACACCTTC.

This clone was seen once. V and J are TRBV6-6 and TRBJ1-5; tentative D call: TRBD1 (5 bases). Looked up from germline, CDR1 is MNHNY and CDR2 is SVGAGI (reference sequence). This CDR3 comprises 13 residues. V lost 7 bases and J lost 5, with 12 bases in between. The CDR3 coding sequence is TGTGCCAGCAAAAGTGAGGGGCATCAGCCCCAGCATTTT. Its translation is CASKSEGHQPQHF.

In DNA, the CDR3 is TGTGCCAGCAGCCAAGCGCGCCAAGACGAGCAGTACTTC. Translated: CASSQARQDEQYF. The genes are TRBV14 and TRBJ2-7; D gene ambiguous. The CDR3 is 13 residues long. The V end was cut by 1 base, the J end by 5 bases, with 9 bases between. Germline V gives CDR1 SGHDN, CDR2 FVKESK. Supplemented by reference TRBV14 and TRBJ2-7, the full variable domain reads EAGVTQFPSHSVIEKGQTVTLRCDPISGHDNLYWYRRVMGKEIKFLLHFVKESKQDESGMPNNRFLAERTGGTYSTLKVQPAELEDSGVYFCASSQARQDEQYFGPGTRLTVT.

This chain uses TRBV14 with TRBJ1-1; TRBD1 agrees at 7 bases. The V gene's germline CDR1 is SGHDN and CDR2 FVKESK. This CDR3 has 15 amino acids. The junction had 4 bases not matched to a gene; V was cut back by 1 base and J by 2 bases. CDR3 in DNA: TGTGCCAGCAGCCAAGCGGGACAGAGAAACACTGAAGCTTTCTTT. Translated: CASSQAGQRNTEAFF.

The rearrangement joins TRBV19 to TRBJ1-6; 7 bases line up with TRBD1. V was pared by 5 bases and J by 5 bases, with 3 bases of the junction left unmatched. Germline V gene data show CDR1 as LNHDA and CDR2 as SQIVND (reference sequence). The CDR3 covers 14 residues. The CDR3 protein is CASSFRGDNSPLHF. The CDR3 nucleotides read TGTGCCAGTAGTTTCAGGGGGGATAATTCACCCCTCCACTTT.

Only one count was recorded for this clone. The chain recombines TRBV7-3 with TRBJ2-5; D is unresolved. Germline V gene lookup returns CDR1 SGHTA and CDR2 FQGTGA. Trimming cost V 1 base and J 3 bases, with 6 bases left between them. The CDR3 is 13 residues long. This chain's CDR3 is CASSLNYKETQYF. CDR3 nucleotide sequence: TGTGCCAGCAGCTTAAACTACAAAGAGACCCAGTACTTC.

The J gene is TRBJ1-1, the V gene TRBV6-5; tentatively, D is TRBD1 (5 bases). Germline CDR1 is MNHEY and CDR2 is SVGAGI. V was cut by 5 bases and J by 0 bases, with 10 bases left in between. The CDR3 covers 14 residues. Here the CDR3 DNA reads TGTGCCAGCAGTGAGGACAACATGAACACTGAAGCTTTCTTT. It yields the protein CASSEDNMNTEAFF.

This chain connects TRBV19 to TRBJ2-6, with D unclear. The CDR3 is 12 residues long. The germline V and J ends were trimmed by 3 bases and 9 bases, with 6 bases remaining between them. Germline CDR1 reads LNHDA; CDR2 reads SQIVND (reference sequence). DNA of the CDR3: TGTGCCAGTAGTATCCGGAGCAACGTCCTGACTTTC. This gives the protein CASSIRSNVLTF.

This sequence joins TRBV5-6 and TRBJ2-7, with D possibly being TRBD2 (5 bases). Trimming left V 2 bases short and J 2 bases short, with 14 bases between. The CDR3 length is 15 residues. From germline, CDR1 is SGHDT and CDR2 YYEEEE. Written as DNA, the CDR3 is TGTGCCAGCAGCTTTACGGGAATTTTGCCCTACGAGCAGTACTTC. Translated, it gives CASSFTGILPYEQYF.

The CDR3 coding sequence is TGCGCCAGCAGCTTGGAGGGACAGGCCCACAAAGCCTTTACCCAGTACTTC. Encoded protein: CASSLEGQAHKAFTQYF. This rearrangement joins TRBV5-1 to TRBJ2-5; 8 bases are a match to TRBD1. This CDR3 is 17 amino acids long. V trimming: 0 bases; J trimming: 8 bases; junction bases outside the gene matches: 15. In germline, CDR1 is SGHRS, CDR2 YFSETQ.

The V and J genes are TRBV28 and TRBJ1-1; 11 nucleotides line up with TRBD1. After removal of 6 bases from V and 7 bases from J, the junction contained 7 bases not matched to a gene. The length of the CDR3 is 14 residues. Per germline, CDR1 MDHEN and CDR2 SYDVKM. The CDR3 bases are TGTGCCAGCAGCGGCCGGACAGGGGGCTTTGAAGCTTTCTTT. Translation: CASSGRTGGFEAFF.

This clone has just one count. The chain couples TRBV19 to TRBJ1-1; TRBD1 agrees at 9 bases. This CDR3 is built from 14 residues. Trimming cost V 3 bases and J 6 bases; bases outside gene matches: 5. CDR1 and CDR2 (germline): LNHDA, SQIVND (reference sequence). CDR3 nucleotide sequence: TGTGCCAGTAGTATTACAGGGGGCGGTTCTGAAGCTTTCTTT. Translation: CASSITGGGSEAFF.

V usage is TRBV28 and J usage is TRBJ2-7; 7 nucleotides line up with TRBD1. Germline CDR1 reads MDHEN; CDR2 reads SYDVKM. CDR3 length: 14 residues. V shed 2 bases, J shed 2 bases, and the junction held 3 bases outside the gene matches. Here the CDR3 reads CASSLIGTAYEQYF. The CDR3 DNA is TGTGCCAGCAGTTTAATCGGGACAGCCTACGAGCAGTACTTC.

The chain joins TRBV5-4 to TRBJ2-2; TRBD2 aligns across 9 bases. CDR3 length equals 16 residues. V shed 4 bases and J 6 bases; nucleotides not matched to a gene: 10. Germline V gene lookup returns CDR1 SGHNT and CDR2 YYREEE (reference sequence). CDR3 in DNA: TGTGCCAGCAGCCCTCGGGGCGGGAGGGCCCCCGGGGAGCTGTTTTTT. Amino acids: CASSPRGGRAPGELFF. Full variable domain (outside the CDR3, taken from reference TRBV5-4 and TRBJ2-2): ETGVTQSPTHLIKTRGQQVTLRCSSQSGHNTVSWYQQALGQGPQFIFQYYREEENGRGNFPPRFSGLQFPNYSSELNVNALELDDSALYLCASSPRGGRAPGELFFGEGSRLTVL.

The V call is TRBV7-8, the J call TRBJ1-5, with 10 positions matching TRBD1. The CDR3 spans 14 residues. Germline assignment: CDR1 SGHVS and CDR2 FQNEAQ. The V segment lost 5 bases and the J segment 6 bases; nucleotides outside the gene matches: 4. Here the CDR3 reads CASSRDRGRQPQHF. The DNA of the CDR3 is TGTGCCAGCAGCCGGGACAGGGGACGTCAGCCCCAGCATTTT.

For the CDR3, the DNA is TGTGCCAGCAGCGTAATAGCGAACACCGGGGAGCTGTTTTTT. Its protein product is CASSVIANTGELFF. The chain couples TRBV9 to TRBJ2-2; D is unclear. Germline V gives CDR1 SGDLS, CDR2 YYNGEE. Trimming removed 1 base from V and 0 bases from J, with 4 bases in between. The CDR3 consists of 14 residues.

In the case of this clone: The sample carries other DNA sequences with the same CDR3. The rearrangement uses TRBV19 and TRBJ2-7; D might be TRBD2 (6 bases). This CDR3 is 14 amino acids long. Germline V gives CDR1 LNHDA, CDR2 SQIVND (reference sequence). Deletions cut 1 base from V and 2 bases from J, with 9 bases between. The CDR3 coding sequence is TGTGCCAGTAGTATAGCGGGAGCGACCTACGAGCAGTACTTC. It encodes CASSIAGATYEQYF.

The rearrangement links TRBV9 to TRBJ1-3; unclear D gene. The CDR3 covers 16 residues. The germline V and J ends were trimmed by 0 bases and 0 bases, with 10 bases remaining between them. Germline V CDR1 and CDR2: SGDLS, YYNGEE. CDR3 sequence: CASSVGNTNSGNTIYF. For the CDR3, the DNA is TGTGCCAGCAGCGTAGGGAACACAAACTCTGGAAACACCATATATTTT.

As to this clone: Other DNA sequences in this specimen translate into the identical CDR3. The chain couples TRBV29-1 to TRBJ2-7; D call uncertain. Trimming took 0 bases from V and 3 from J, leaving 9 bases between them. Germline CDR1 SQVTM, CDR2 ANQGSEA. This CDR3 comprises 13 residues. CDR3 coding DNA: TGCAGCGTTGAAGATCAGGCAGGCTACGAGCAGTACTTC. Translating it yields CSVEDQAGYEQYF.

This sequence joins TRBV5-4 and TRBJ2-5, with 9 bases fitting TRBD1. This CDR3 spans 14 amino acids. The J segment lost 2 bases and the V segment lost 4 bases, leaving 3 bases of the junction unmatched. Germline lookup yields CDR1 SGHNT and CDR2 YYREEE (reference sequence). CDR3 amino acids: CASSPGTGQETQYF. For the CDR3, the DNA is TGTGCCAGCAGCCCCGGGACAGGGCAAGAGACCCAGTACTTC.

The chain employs TRBV19 and TRBJ1-5; TRBD1 matches at 9 bases. The CDR3 spans 15 residues. Germline V gene sequence: CDR1 LNHDA, CDR2 SQIVND (reference sequence). With V trimmed by 5 bases and J by 7 bases, 9 bases remained unmatched. The CDR3 DNA sequence: TGTGCCAGTAGTCCCCGGGACAGGGATGACCAGCCCCAGCATTTT. It codes for CASSPRDRDDQPQHF.

This chain connects TRBV6-1 to TRBJ2-2, with 7 bases matching TRBD2. In germline, CDR1 is MNHNS, CDR2 SASEGT. The V segment lost 2 bases and the J segment 1 base; nucleotides outside the gene matches: 7. This CDR3 contains 17 residues. The CDR3: CASSERSGGLNTGELFF. The CDR3 nucleotides are TGTGCCAGCAGTGAAAGGTCGGGAGGCTTGAACACCGGGGAGCTGTTTTTT.